This entry features one TCR beta chain sequence. Donors were six healthy women in three monozygous twin pairs. The CDR3 sequence is 14 residues long. Germline lookup yields CDR1 LGHDT and CDR2 YNNKEL (reference sequence). V dropped 4 bases and J dropped 5 bases, with 11 bases sitting between them. Per the study methods: Each library had about 2 to 4 million CDR3 reads and about 100,000 to nearly 500,000 clonotypes. TCRdb analysed the 5' RACE reads with MiXCR anew, one entry per CDR3 protein. The V and J calls and clone size come from TCRdb's table, not from the authors' own analysis. The sample records 300,000 to 400,000 distinct CDR3 sequences, 25% to 35% being singletons. The source of the sample is a study of identical twins' blood T cells.

The sequence was obtained from a woman between 18 and 55 years old in good health. The material sequenced was PBMCs. This rearrangement joins TRBV3-1 to TRBJ1-4; D is possibly TRBD1 (6 bases). The CDR3 DNA sequence: TGTGCCAGCAGCCCGGACAGCGGAAATGAAAAACTGTTTTTT. Its protein is CASSPDSGNEKLFF.